Following are 11 T cell receptor beta chains from one sample sequenced in a study of blood T cell repertoires in COVID-19. Sequenced by immunoSEQ multiplex PCR; TCRdb stores in-frame clones only, minus some. This table has 110,000 or so clones, approximately 82% appearing once. The source material was peripheral blood. These receptors were collected from an older woman with acute or convalescent COVID-19.

The chain recombines TRBV2 with TRBJ1-1; D uncertain. V shed 8 bases and J shed 4 bases, with 14 bases lying between them. CDR3 length equals 13 residues. The germline CDR1 and CDR2 sequences are SNHLY and FYNNEI. The DNA of the CDR3 is TGTGCCAGCCCCACCGGAGATTCCACTGAAGCTTTCTTT. Amino acids: CASPTGDSTEAFF.

As regards this clone: Additional DNA sequences in this sample encode the identical CDR3. This CDR3 reads CASSAGRRYEQYF. CDR3 nucleotides: TGTGCCAGTAGTGCCGGGAGACGATACGAGCAGTACTTC. V gene TRBV19 combines with J gene TRBJ2-7; D may be TRBD2 (6 bases). Between the trimmed V and J ends, which lost 5 bases and 4 bases, there was a span of 12 bases. This CDR3 is 13 amino acids long. The germline gives CDR1 LNHDA, CDR2 SQIVND (reference sequence).

The chain has TRBV4-1 and TRBJ1-1, with TRBD1 identical over 8 bases. Losses at the gene ends were 4 bases for V and 4 bases for J; bases not matched to a gene: 20. Germline values: CDR1 MGHRA, CDR2 YSYEKL. This CDR3 region has 19 residues. The CDR3 bases are TGCGCCAGCAGCCCCGGGACAGGTTGGGGATCCGATGGTCGCACTGAAGCTTTCTTT. Translation gives CASSPGTGWGSDGRTEAFF.

The chain joins TRBV5-1 to TRBJ2-5; 9 bases are shared with TRBD2. The junction had 12 bases not matched to a gene; V was cut back by 0 bases and J by 6 bases. Germline V gene sequence: CDR1 SGHRS, CDR2 YFSETQ. This CDR3 region has 17 residues. For the CDR3, the DNA is TGCGCCAGCAGCTTGGTTGCTAGCGGGAAGGGTAGGCAGACCCAGTACTTC. Its translation: CASSLVASGKGRQTQYF.

The chain's CDR3 is CASSVATAWAGGGYTF. Here the CDR3 DNA reads TGTGCCAGCAGCGTAGCTACCGCTTGGGCGGGAGGGGGCTACACCTTC. The chain is built from TRBV9 and TRBJ1-2; D gene ambiguous. Trimming stripped 0 bases from V and 8 bases from J, with 20 bases between. Germline V CDR1 and CDR2: SGDLS, YYNGEE. The CDR3 is 16 residues long.

This clone turned up a few times. The genes are TRBV4-3 and TRBJ2-4; D may be TRBD2 (5 bases). Germline loops: CDR1 LGHNA, CDR2 YSLEER. Trimming took off 1 base at V and 11 bases at J, with 9 bases between the two ends. This CDR3 is 12 amino acids long. The CDR3 spells CASSQVEGVQYF. In DNA, the CDR3 is TGCGCCAGCAGCCAAGTCGAGGGAGTTCAGTACTTC.

This clone was recorded once. The chain links TRBV2 to TRBJ1-1; tentative D call: TRBD1 (6 bases). The V end lost 5 bases, the J end lost 7 bases, and 8 bases lay between the germline ends. The CDR3 sequence is 11 residues long. CDR1 and CDR2 from the germline V gene are SNHLY and FYNNEI. The CDR3 DNA sequence: TGTGCCAGCAGTAGGGGGTTTGAAGCTTTCTTT. It is translated as CASSRGFEAFF.

The chain recombines TRBV4-1 with TRBJ1-3; 10 nucleotides line up with TRBD1. Trimming at V came to 3 bases and at J to 4 bases, leaving 6 bases not matched to a gene. Germline V lookup: CDR1 MGHRA, CDR2 YSYEKL. The CDR3 is 16 amino acids. This CDR3 reads CASSQGQGNSGNTIYF. CDR3 sequence (DNA): TGCGCCAGCAGCCAGGGACAGGGGAATTCAGGAAACACCATATATTTT.

This clone was observed a handful of times. This sequence joins TRBV5-5 and TRBJ2-7; 11 nucleotides line up with TRBD1. The CDR3 totals 15 residues. Per the germline V gene, CDR1 is SGHKS and CDR2 is YYEKEE (reference sequence). V lost 2 bases, J lost 6 bases, and 7 bases stayed unmatched. CDR3 loop: CASSFLPGQGGEQYF. The CDR3 DNA follows: TGTGCCAGCAGCTTCCTTCCGGGACAGGGGGGCGAGCAGTACTTC. The full variable domain, in which reference TRBV5-5 and TRBJ2-7 provide the parts outside the CDR3, is DAGVTQSPTHLIKTRGQQVTLRCSPISGHKSVSWYQQVLGQGPQFIFQYYEKEERGRGNFPDRFSARQFPNYSSELNVNALLLGDSALYLCASSFLPGQGGEQYFGPGTRLTVT.

This rearrangement joins TRBV6-2 or TRBV6-3 to TRBJ2-3; unclear D gene. From germline, CDR1 is MNHEY and CDR2 SVGEGT. V lost 2 bases and J 2 bases, leaving 8 bases between the germline ends. The CDR3 spans 14 residues. The CDR3 DNA is TGTGCCAGCAGTTACCGGGTTTACACAGATACGCAGTATTTT. It encodes CASSYRVYTDTQYF.

This clone has a handful of counts. The V call is TRBV21-1, the J call TRBJ1-1; TRBD1 is taken as the D call from the table, unchecked against the DNA. TRBV21-1 is tagged as a pseudogene. CDR3 length: 15 amino acids. For the CDR3, the DNA is TGTGCCAGCAAGGTTCGGAGGCAAGGGGGAACTGAAGCTTTCTTT. Residues: CASKVRRQGGTEAFF.